Sequencing of this TCR beta chain was carried out in a study of STAT3 mutations in large granular lymphocyte leukemia. For the study at large: More than half of T-LGLL patients received immunosuppressive therapy. Findings and caveats of the study: Persisting codominant clonotypes may have hidden a small pathogenic clone. Differing intervals and regimens complicate linking therapy response to clone burden. Clonal expansion was inferred from samples taken at other timepoints. At least one immunodominant TCR beta clonotype appeared in every T-cell large granular lymphocyte leukemia patient.

The table came from immunoSEQ multiplex PCR; TCRdb's copy has only in-frame clones and leaves some out. This sample yields some 37,000 clones, of which over 75% are seen a single time; approximately 0.42% belongs to the top ten. Comment on this clone: No antigen is known for it.

The length of the CDR3 is 15 residues. Germline lookup yields CDR1 LNHDA and CDR2 SQIVND (reference sequence). Trimming removed 8 bases from V and 7 bases from J; junction bases left unmatched: 13. This TCR was recovered from a human donor with T large granular lymphocyte leukemia. Some clones in this sample may be carry-over from other donors' samples. Input material: PBMCs. The chain couples TRBV19 to TRBJ2-1, with 8 nucleotides matching TRBD1. The CDR3 is CASDGRPGQDNEQFF. Here the CDR3 DNA reads TGTGCCAGTGATGGGAGACCGGGACAGGATAATGAGCAGTTCTTC.